The rows below give T cell receptor beta chains drawn from one sample of a study of PD-1 blockade in classical Hodgkin lymphoma. Only in-frame clones appear in the TCRdb table, and some are missing; sequencing was by immunoSEQ multiplex PCR. Altogether about 28,000 clones are present, around 70% being singletons, with the ten largest covering around 28%. Sample: peripheral blood mononuclear cells (PBMCs), taken before the second cycle of nivolumab. The receptors come from a human donor with classical Hodgkin lymphoma. Both conserved end residues are trimmed from each CDR3.

TRBV5-1,TRBJ2-1,ASSLGGQGNEQF
TRBV30,TRBJ1-2,AWSVGAHPYYGYT
TRBV19,TRBJ1-6,ASSILGNSPLH
TRBV5-8,TRBJ2-1,ASSLLGPGEQF
TRBV20-1,TRBJ1-5,SARAGQPQH
TRBV7-8,TRBJ2-6,ASSPGQVTGANVLT
TRBV7-2,TRBJ1-1,ASSLWSPQGTEAF
TRBV7-2,TRBJ2-7,ASTRERAYEQY
TRBV30,TRBJ1-4,AWSVGLGGWGEKLF
TRBV6-5,TRBJ1-5,ASSLISTGNQPQH
TRBV7-2,TRBJ2-1,ASSYPGGLAGKEANEQF
TRBV6-5,TRBJ2-3,ASSYSFLEDTQY
TRBV6-5,TRBJ1-1,ASSYTALGGNEAF
TRBV19,TRBJ2-5,ASDSKGQGETQY
TRBV29-1,TRBJ2-5,SVGTGQETQY
TRBV7-6,TRBJ2-1,ASSLASFNEQF
TRBV6-5,TRBJ2-2,ASIDTNTGELF
TRBV15,TRBJ2-7,ATSSPRGHEQY
TRBV19,TRBJ1-1,ASSPLGQNTEAF
TRBV11-3,TRBJ2-2,ASSLDLQGTGELF
TRBV7-2,TRBJ1-2,ASSLDAGTANYGYT
TRBV6-5,TRBJ1-2,ASSRQIDYGYT
TRBV20-1,TRBJ1-2,SVPQGNGYT
TRBV6-1,TRBJ1-1,ASSSTGRTEAF
TRBV5-1,TRBJ1-1,ASSLDGGNTEAF
TRBV4-1,TRBJ1-1,ASSQDTTGSTEAF
TRBV18,TRBJ2-3,ASSKGGGSTDTQY
TRBV19,TRBJ1-6,ASSIRGIIGSSNSPLH
TRBV6-5,TRBJ2-2,ASSYSGFGELF
TRBV4-1,TRBJ1-5,ASSQDGGQEPQH
TRBV27,TRBJ1-4,ASSLLQGDEKLF
TRBV28,TRBJ2-1,ASSPNRVGEQF
TRBV10-2,TRBJ2-4,ASSGGLRDRVKNIQY
TRBV10-3,TRBJ1-2,AISGKTGYT
TRBV10-3,TRBJ1-1,AISGNRRFGTEAF
TRBV7-9,TRBJ1-1,ASSLGSGELHTEAF
TRBV5-1,TRBJ1-5,ASSLTGGFNQPQH
TRBV7-9,TRBJ2-1,ASSLLTTMVSDEQF
TRBV2,TRBJ2-5,ASSEGLEETQY
TRBV5-1,TRBJ1-1,ASSLPGQNTEAF
TRBV7-2,TRBJ2-1,ASSPTGVAEQF
TRBV7-2,TRBJ1-6,ASSQDRTALRPLH
TRBV27,TRBJ2-2,ASSVQGGAGPGELF
TRBV19,TRBJ2-3,ASALLAGGTDTQY
TRBV19,TRBJ1-1,ASSILGNTEAF
TRBV19,TRBJ2-2,ASMVAYTGELF
TRBV4-1,TRBJ1-3,ASSLVPGDKSGNTIY
TRBV29-1,TRBJ2-1,SVESVSSGRENEQF
TRBV27,TRBJ2-5,ASSPQGGEQY
TRBV7-2,TRBJ2-7,ASSLYGNGPYEQY
TRBV7-6,TRBJ2-7,ASSQQGYEQY
TRBV27,TRBJ1-5,ASGNGGTRNQPQH
TRBV19,TRBJ2-2,ASSIRGQSGELF
TRBV11-2,TRBJ1-1,ASSTSLTGVAF
TRBV10-3,TRBJ1-3,AISDGVTGNTIY
TRBV4-2,TRBJ2-1,ASSQERARVLAGVEQF
TRBV7-9,TRBJ1-2,ASRGGSPNGYT
TRBV5-6,TRBJ1-1,ASSPTAREAEAF